This entry features one TCR beta chain sequence. With 60 Vbeta and 13 Jbeta primers, the PCR was carried out. Some clones are missing from TCRdb's copy, which holds only in-frame ones; the method was immunoSEQ multiplex PCR. The top ten hold about 1.8% of the sample, which has about 200,000 clones, 65% to 85% seen once. With 0 bases clipped from V and 6 bases from J, the junction kept 7 bases outside the gene matches. The CDR3 runs to 15 residues. The germline gives CDR1 SGHRS, CDR2 YFSETQ. These data belong to a study of cytomegalovirus exposure and HLA in healthy donors. The sequence derives from a man aged 50 or older in good health and CMV-seronegative. The sequencing sample was made of PBMCs. The chain has TRBV5-1 and TRBJ1-1; 8 nucleotides match TRBD1. CDR3 amino acids: CASSLDRGWGAEAFF. CDR3 sequence (DNA): TGCGCCAGCAGCTTGGACAGGGGGTGGGGAGCTGAAGCTTTCTTT.